The 10 T cell receptor beta chains below were found in one sample sequenced in a study of CD8+CD57+ T cells in acquired aplastic anemia. The TCR beta profiling, which covered VDJ combination and CDR3 sequence, was carried out using genomic DNA as the template. MiXCR, applied by TCRdb to the reads, yields one record per CDR3 protein. The table includes some 200,000 distinct CDR3 sequences, almost 35% detected once. The sample was sorted CD4+, CD8+, or CD8+CD57+ T cells (not recorded which) from PBMCs. These receptors all stem from a human donor in good health, serving as a control.

The chain recombines TRBV2 with TRBJ2-1; TRBD2 matches 13 bases. The germline CDR1 and CDR2 sequences are SNHLY and FYNNEI. V gave up 6 bases and J gave up 6 bases; unmatched junction bases: 5. The CDR3 totals 15 residues. In DNA, the CDR3 is TGTGCCAGCAGGGGGACTAGCGGGAATCCCAATGAGCAGTTCTTC. Its protein product is CASRGTSGNPNEQFF.

With respect to this clonotype: A clone one base away is much larger, so this may be a read error. The chain has TRBV7-8 and TRBJ2-3; TRBD2 might be the D (6 bases). The CDR3 sequence is 16 residues long. Looked up from germline, CDR1 is SGHVS and CDR2 is FQNEAQ. Trimming took off 2 bases at V and 0 bases at J, with 12 bases between the two ends. CDR3 nucleotides: TGTGCCAGCAGCTTAAGGAGGGGAGAGAGCACAGATACGCAGTATTTT. This encodes CASSLRRGESTDTQYF.

The chain links TRBV6-1 to TRBJ1-3, with TRBD1 matching over 9 bases. CDR3 length: 15 amino acids. V shed 4 bases and J 4 bases; nucleotides not matched to a gene: 5. Germline CDR1 is MNHNS and CDR2 is SASEGT. CDR3 residues: CASSGTGVTGNTIYF. CDR3 nucleotides: TGTGCCAGCAGTGGGACAGGGGTAACAGGAAACACCATATATTTT.

This clonotype has only a few counts. V gene TRBV11-1 combines with J gene TRBJ2-2; 14 nucleotides line up with TRBD2. Per germline, CDR1 SGHAT and CDR2 FQDESV (reference sequence). J was trimmed by 1 base and V by 1 base; bases with no gene match: 2. The CDR3 has 18 amino acids. CDR3 coding DNA: TGTGCCAGCAGCTTAGTGGGACTAGCGGGGGAGAACACCGGGGAGCTGTTTTTT. Its protein is CASSLVGLAGENTGELFF.

This clonotype was seen ten or more times. This chain uses TRBV2 with TRBJ1-6; D remains ambiguous. There are 13 residues in the CDR3. Germline lookup yields CDR1 SNHLY and CDR2 FYNNEI. CDR3 region: CLTSIGLNSPLHF. For the CDR3, the DNA is TGTCTAACCAGCATAGGACTCAATTCACCCCTCCACTTT.

The sample holds many counts of this clonotype. This chain uses TRBV2 with TRBJ2-1, with D unresolved. Looked up from germline, CDR1 is SNHLY and CDR2 is FYNNEI. V shed 7 bases and J shed 3 bases, with 10 bases lying between them. The CDR3 consists of 13 residues. The CDR3 nucleotides read TGTGCCAGCAACTTAGTGGGCTACAATGAGCAGTTCTTC. Protein sequence: CASNLVGYNEQFF.

Ten or more counts support this clonotype. The V call is TRBV4-1, the J call TRBJ1-2; D ambiguous. Trimming took off 4 bases at V and 5 bases at J, with 11 bases between the two ends. Germline CDR1 and CDR2: MGHRA and YSYEKL. CDR3 size: 13 residues. CDR3 coding DNA: TGCGCCAGCAGCCCGGCAGGAGGTTATGGCTACACCTTC. It specifies CASSPAGGYGYTF.

The table lists this clonotype with many counts. V and J are TRBV7-9 and TRBJ2-5, with D perhaps being TRBD1 or TRBD2 (7 bases each). The germline V gene encodes CDR1 SEHNR and CDR2 FQNEAQ (reference sequence). V lost 7 bases and J 5 bases, leaving 14 bases between the germline ends. The CDR3 runs 13 residues. The CDR3 loop reads CASTNQGGETQYF. The CDR3 nucleotides are TGTGCCAGCACCAACCAGGGGGGGGAGACCCAGTACTTC.

This clonotype was seen at least ten times. The rearrangement uses TRBV10-2 and TRBJ1-1; D is uncertain. CDR3 length: 14 residues. Trimming stripped 8 bases from V and 2 bases from J, with 15 bases between. Germline assignment: CDR1 WSHSY and CDR2 SAAADI. This chain's CDR3 is CASRGAGKNTEAFF. In DNA form, the CDR3 reads TGCGCCAGCCGAGGAGCGGGGAAAAACACTGAAGCTTTCTTT.

J is TRBJ2-7 and V is TRBV12-3 or TRBV12-4; 7 bases agree with TRBD1. The junction had 16 bases not matched to a gene; V was cut back by 6 bases and J by 2 bases. The CDR3 covers 17 residues. CDR3 protein: CASSIDVAGGGAYEQYF. The DNA of the CDR3 is TGTGCCAGCAGCATAGACGTGGCAGGGGGTGGGGCCTACGAGCAGTACTTC.